The TCR beta chain under discussion was sequenced for a study of blood T cell repertoires in COVID-19. Overall study: Acute and convalescent COVID-19 specimens originated in the United States, Italy and Spain. PBMCs, B-cell-depleted T cells, or T cells were the source of the cDNA or gDNA that made up the material.

In the authors' workflow: Estimation of nucleated cell counts was performed using reference gene primer amplification. The table came from immunoSEQ multiplex PCR; TCRdb's copy has only in-frame clones and leaves some out. V and J calls and clone size are those listed in that table; D and trimming were worked out from the DNA. The sample lists 200,000 to 250,000 clones, around 83% occurring once. The sequence derives from a man aged 50-60 years with active or convalescent COVID-19. Sequencing input: peripheral blood.

DNA of the CDR3: TGCAGCGTTGAAGAAGGACTAGCGGGAGCCCCCGGGGAGCTGTTTTTT. Translated, it gives CSVEEGLAGAPGELFF. The V and J genes are TRBV29-1 and TRBJ2-2; TRBD2 matches 13 bases. Trimming at V came to 0 bases and at J to 6 bases, leaving 4 bases not matched to a gene. The CDR3 contains 16 residues. Germline values: CDR1 SQVTM, CDR2 ANQGSEA.